A selection of T cell receptor beta chains follows, all from one sample in a study of vaccination and CD4 T cells after COVID-19. These receptors' targets are unknown. TCRdb called the PCR reads again in MiXCR, with one record for every CDR3 protein. The repertoire holds approximately 15,000 distinct CDR3 sequences, less than 45% seen once, with approximately 25% in the top ten. Sequenced here: CD4+ T cells from blood, cultured in vitro, sampled before SARS-CoV-2 vaccination. The receptors come from a human donor who received a COVID-19 vaccine. Each CDR3 is given with its conserved first and last residue. D genes are given only for firm matches. The size field is filled for only some rows; it gives once, few, many or a size class.

v_call,d_call,j_call,clone_size,cdr3_aa,cdr3_nt
TRBV6-1,TRBD2,TRBJ2-5,NA,CASSEAGGGIKETQYF,TGTGCCAGCAGTGAAGCGGGCGGGGGGATCAAAGAGACCCAGTACTTC
TRBV5-4,NA,TRBJ2-2,few,CASRPGLRAPKNTGELFF,TGTGCCAGCAGACCGGGACTCCGAGCCCCAAAGAACACCGGGGAGCTGTTTTTT
TRBV20-1,TRBD1,TRBJ1-6,few,CSAREGDRGGSPLHF,TGCAGTGCTAGAGAGGGGGACAGGGGCGGCTCACCCCTCCACTTT
TRBV23-1,TRBD1,TRBJ1-5,NA,CASSHNRTGKLGQPQHF,TGCGCCAGCAGTCACAACCGGACAGGGAAATTGGGTCAGCCCCAGCATTTT
TRBV20-1,NA,TRBJ1-2,few,CSARHRGNYGYTF,TGCAGTGCACGCCATAGGGGGAACTATGGCTACACCTTC
TRBV6-5,TRBD1,TRBJ1-1,few,CASSLTGSGNTEAFF,TGTGCCAGCAGTTTGACAGGGAGCGGGAACACTGAAGCTTTCTTT
TRBV6-5,NA,TRBJ1-1,NA,CASSYPIREAVITEAFF,TGTGCCAGCAGTTACCCAATCCGCGAGGCTGTTATCACTGAAGCTTTCTTT
TRBV6-5,TRBD1,TRBJ1-2,NA,CASSYSISATGLGYTF,TGTGCCAGCAGTTACTCGATTTCCGCGACAGGGCTGGGCTACACCTTC
TRBV7-9,TRBD2,TRBJ2-7,NA,CASSPPPSGVSYEQYF,TGTGCCAGCAGCCCCCCCCCTAGCGGGGTGTCCTACGAGCAGTACTTC
TRBV5-6,NA,TRBJ1-2,few,CASSLGPGDYGYTF,TGTGCCAGCAGCTTGGGGCCCGGGGACTATGGCTACACCTTC
TRBV24-1,NA,TRBJ2-6,few,CATSDSRDGDSGANVLTF,TGTGCCACCAGTGATTCCCGGGACGGAGACTCTGGGGCCAACGTCCTGACTTTC
TRBV24-1,TRBD1,TRBJ1-2,few,CATSPGTGGNYGYTF,TGTGCCACCAGCCCGGGGACAGGGGGTAACTATGGCTACACCTTC
TRBV6-2/TRBV6-3,TRBD1,TRBJ1-1,NA,CASRPGGENTEAFF,TGTGCCAGCAGACCAGGGGGCGAGAACACTGAAGCTTTCTTT
TRBV20-1,NA,TRBJ2-5,NA,CSAKVAGRETQYF,TGCAGTGCTAAAGTGGCGGGGAGAGAGACCCAGTACTTC
TRBV24-1,NA,TRBJ2-1,NA,CATSDLGSGTQNEQFF,TGTGCCACCAGTGATTTGGGGTCCGGGACACAGAATGAGCAGTTCTTC
TRBV2,TRBD1,TRBJ1-2,few,CASRSGQGANYGYTF,TGTGCCAGCAGGTCCGGACAGGGCGCTAACTATGGCTACACCTTC
TRBV20-1,NA,TRBJ2-7,few,CSARGRGFTGEQYF,TGCAGTGCTAGGGGGCGGGGCTTCACGGGGGAGCAGTACTTC
TRBV18,TRBD1,TRBJ1-1,once,CASSPGQGRVTEAFF,TGTGCCAGCTCACCGGGACAGGGACGGGTCACTGAAGCTTTCTTT
TRBV30,TRBD1,TRBJ1-1,few,CAWITGGAEAFF,TGTGCCTGGATCACAGGGGGCGCTGAAGCTTTCTTT
TRBV6-1,TRBD2,TRBJ2-5,NA,CASSLDWAGGRLGTQYF,TGTGCCAGCAGCCTTGACTGGGCGGGGGGGCGATTGGGGACCCAGTACTTC
TRBV24-1,TRBD2,TRBJ2-7,NA,CATSGLTSGGSYEQYF,TGTGCCACCAGTGGCCTGACTAGCGGGGGCTCCTACGAGCAGTACTTC
TRBV7-9,NA,TRBJ2-7,NA,CASSLVGGAGNSYEQYF,TGTGCCAGCAGCTTAGTTGGCGGGGCGGGGAACTCCTACGAGCAGTACTTC
TRBV10-3,TRBD1,TRBJ1-2,NA,CAISAPDQGAYGYTF,TGTGCCATCAGCGCGCCCGACCAGGGGGCCTATGGCTACACCTTC
TRBV6-1,NA,TRBJ2-1,NA,CASSEGQDPNNEQFF,TGTGCCAGCAGTGAGGGGCAGGACCCTAATAATGAGCAGTTCTTC
TRBV19,NA,TRBJ1-1,NA,CASSIRQTMNTEAFF,TGTGCCAGTAGTATCAGACAGACTATGAACACTGAAGCTTTCTTT
TRBV12-3/TRBV12-4,TRBD1,TRBJ1-5,few,CASSLDRVTRNQPQHF,TGTGCCAGCAGTTTGGACAGGGTAACCCGCAATCAGCCCCAGCATTTT